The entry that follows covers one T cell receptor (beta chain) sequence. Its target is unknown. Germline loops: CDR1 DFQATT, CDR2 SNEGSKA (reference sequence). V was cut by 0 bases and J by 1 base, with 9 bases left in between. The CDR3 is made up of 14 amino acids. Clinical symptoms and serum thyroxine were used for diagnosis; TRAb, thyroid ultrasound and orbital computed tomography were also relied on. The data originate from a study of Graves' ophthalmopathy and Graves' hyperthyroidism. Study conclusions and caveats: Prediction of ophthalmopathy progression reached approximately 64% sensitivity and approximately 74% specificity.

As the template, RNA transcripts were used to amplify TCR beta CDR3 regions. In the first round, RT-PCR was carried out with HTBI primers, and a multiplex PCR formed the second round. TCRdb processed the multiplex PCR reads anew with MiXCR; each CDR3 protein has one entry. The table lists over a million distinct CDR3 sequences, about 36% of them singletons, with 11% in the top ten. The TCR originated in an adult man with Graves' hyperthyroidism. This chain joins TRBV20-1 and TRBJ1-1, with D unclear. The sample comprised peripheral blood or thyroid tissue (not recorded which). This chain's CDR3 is CSARERPGNTEAFF. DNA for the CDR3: TGCAGTGCTAGAGAGCGGCCCGGGAACACTGAAGCTTTCTTT.